This T cell receptor beta chain emerged from a study of T cells expressing NK-cell markers. Across the whole study: Most of the eight sequenced donors tested HCMV-seropositive; one tested seronegative. Overall study findings and caveats: Whether expanded NKG2C+ T cell clones were HCMV-specific remained unclear. In several donors, dominant clonotypes made up about 28.3-60.1% of CD3+CD56-NKG2C+ cells.

The CDR3 covers 18 residues. Germline V gives CDR1 SEHNR, CDR2 FQNEAQ (reference sequence). For TCR beta, cDNA was produced by 5'RACE template switching with UMIs. TCRdb re-analyzed the 5' RACE reads; it lists each CDR3 protein once, without DNA. The listing contains about 410,000 distinct CDR3 sequences. Details on this clonotype: What it recognizes is unknown.

The material sequenced was blood T cells: a sorted CD56 or NKG2C T cell subset, CD4+ or CD8+ T cells, or bulk PBMC T cells (not recorded which). This rearrangement joins TRBV7-9 to TRBJ2-4; TCRdb designates TRBD2, a call that cannot be tested without DNA. This sequence was found in a woman aged 45-65 years in good health. CDR3 region: CASSLGQLSGDAKNIQYF. The variable domain in full, completed from reference TRBV7-9 and TRBJ2-4, reads DTGVSQNPRHKITKRGQNVTFRCDPISEHNRLYWYRQTLGQGPEFLTYFQNEAQLEKSRLLSDRFSAERPKGSFSTLEIQRTEQGDSAMYLCASSLGQLSGDAKNIQYFGAGTRLSVL.